A single sample gave rise to the 19 T cell receptor beta chains below, sequenced in a study of shared clonotypes between healthy human individuals. TCRdb keeps only in-frame clones here, not all; method: immunoSEQ multiplex PCR. The sample carries approximately 700,000 clones, about three quarters recorded once. Sequenced material: memory CD4+ T cells sorted from blood. As to subset: CD45RA-negative fraction. These receptors were obtained from a woman aged 25 to 39 in good health.

J is TRBJ2-7 and V is TRBV30; either TRBD1 or TRBD2 may supply D (6 bases each). Deletions cut 1 base from V and 7 bases from J, with 14 bases between. The CDR3 covers 13 residues. In germline, CDR1 is GTSNPN, CDR2 SVGIG (reference sequence). CDR3: CAWSGGAMGEQYF. CDR3 sequence (DNA): TGTGCCTGGAGTGGGGGGGCGATGGGTGAGCAGTACTTC.

The V gene is TRBV7-8, the J gene TRBJ1-3, with 10 nucleotides matching TRBD1. This CDR3 spans 16 amino acids. Trimming at V came to 4 bases and at J to 1 base, leaving 4 bases not matched to a gene. The germline CDR1 and CDR2 sequences are SGHVS and FQNEAQ. CDR3 sequence: CASSYGDRGSGNTIYF. The CDR3, as DNA: TGTGCCAGCAGCTATGGGGACAGGGGATCTGGAAACACCATATATTTT.

V usage is TRBV5-1 and J usage is TRBJ1-2; TRBD1 aligns across 7 bases. The CDR3 runs 16 residues. The germline gives CDR1 SGHRS, CDR2 YFSETQ. J was trimmed by 5 bases and V by 3 bases; bases with no gene match: 13. CDR3 bases: TGCGCCAGCAGCTCGTCCTTAGAGACAGGGTCGTATGGCTACACCTTC. Its protein product is CASSSSLETGSYGYTF.

This chain links TRBV15 with TRBJ2-1, with D possibly TRBD2 on 7 matching bases. CDR1 and CDR2 from the germline V gene are LNHNV and YYDKDF (reference sequence). The V end was cut by 1 base, the J end by 4 bases, with 11 bases between. This CDR3 has 15 residues. The CDR3 region has the DNA TGTGCCACCAGCAGAGGGGAGGGGGTTTACAATGAGCAGTTCTTC. It codes for CATSRGEGVYNEQFF.

The V and J genes are TRBV4-3 and TRBJ2-3; D is unresolved. Germline loops: CDR1 LGHNA, CDR2 YSLEER. V gave up 0 bases and J gave up 2 bases, with 6 bases separating them. This CDR3 contains 14 residues. The CDR3 sequence is CASSQEAYTDTQYF. In nucleotides, the CDR3 is TGCGCCAGCAGCCAAGAAGCCTACACAGATACGCAGTATTTT.

V is TRBV2 and J is TRBJ1-1; D uncertain. This CDR3 has 11 residues. Germline assignment: CDR1 SNHLY and CDR2 FYNNEI. With 9 bases removed from V and 5 bases from J, the gap between germline ends came to 10 bases. CDR3 DNA: TGTGCCAGTGTACGCGGAACTGAAGCTTTCTTT. This gives the protein CASVRGTEAFF.

The chain couples TRBV7-9 to TRBJ2-3; D tentatively fits TRBD1 or TRBD2 (5 bases each). This CDR3 contains 16 residues. V lost 5 bases to trimming and J lost 6 bases, with 21 bases between them. Germline CDR1 and CDR2: SEHNR and FQNEAQ (reference sequence). This CDR3 reads CASSPGTSSGIDTQYF. The CDR3 nucleotides read TGTGCCAGCAGCCCCGGGACCTCGTCCGGCATTGATACGCAGTATTTT.

The chain is built from TRBV15 and TRBJ2-7; D remains ambiguous. The V end lost 5 bases, the J end lost 3 bases, and 5 bases lay between the germline ends. Per the germline V gene, CDR1 is LNHNV and CDR2 is YYDKDF (reference sequence). This CDR3 region has 11 residues. As DNA, the CDR3 is TGTGCCACCAGCGGCGGCTACGAGCAGTACTTC. The encoded protein is CATSGGYEQYF.

This clone has just one count. The CDR3, as DNA: TGTGCCAGCAAAATACAGGTGAACTCCTACAATGAGCAGTTCTTC. It yields the protein CASKIQVNSYNEQFF. This chain connects TRBV2 to TRBJ2-1; TRBD1 is a possible D gene (5 bases). This CDR3 contains 15 residues. The V end lost 7 bases, the J end lost 0 bases, and 13 bases lay between the germline ends. Germline CDR1 reads SNHLY; CDR2 reads FYNNEI.

The V call is TRBV7-8, the J call TRBJ1-1; D is uncertain. Germline V gene data show CDR1 as SGHVS and CDR2 as FQNEAQ. The length of the CDR3 is 15 residues. Trimming cost V 1 base and J 4 bases, with 13 bases left between them. The CDR3 coding sequence is TGTGCCAGCAGCTTAGATACGGGTTGGGTCACTGAAGCTTTCTTT. Protein product: CASSLDTGWVTEAFF.

About this clone: Different DNA sequences within this sample yield the same CDR3. The rearrangement links TRBV6-1 to TRBJ2-7, with D perhaps matching TRBD1 (6 bases). V lost 3 bases and J 4 bases, leaving 10 bases between the germline ends. Germline values: CDR1 MNHNS, CDR2 SASEGT. The CDR3 extends over 13 amino acids. The CDR3 DNA is TGTGCCAGCAGTGAGGGACACCTTTACGAGCAGTACTTC. Translated, it gives CASSEGHLYEQYF.

There are many counts of this clone. The V gene is TRBV28, the J gene TRBJ2-3; TRBD2 is a possible D gene (6 bases). Germline V gives CDR1 MDHEN, CDR2 SYDVKM. The CDR3 runs 16 residues. V shed 7 bases and J shed 0 bases, with 17 bases lying between them. CDR3 DNA sequence: TGTGCCAGCATCAACAACGGGGGACCCAGCACAGATACGCAGTATTTT. Encoded protein: CASINNGGPSTDTQYF.

This clone has ten or more counts. The rearrangement uses TRBV4-1 and TRBJ1-4; D may be TRBD1 (5 bases). CDR1 is MGHRA, CDR2 YSYEKL, per germline. This CDR3 region has 17 residues. V was cut by 0 bases and J by 6 bases, with 17 bases left in between. For the CDR3, the DNA is TGCGCCAGCAGCCAAGATATAAAGGAAGGGACCTATGAAAAACTGTTTTTT. Protein product: CASSQDIKEGTYEKLFF.

The chain is built from TRBV28 and TRBJ1-5; 8 bases are a match to TRBD1. Losses at the gene ends were 2 bases for V and 7 bases for J; bases not matched to a gene: 7. The CDR3 is 15 residues long. Germline V gene lookup returns CDR1 MDHEN and CDR2 SYDVKM. CDR3 protein: CASSLRRTGYQPQHF. DNA for the CDR3: TGTGCCAGCAGTTTACGTCGGACAGGGTACCAGCCCCAGCATTTT.

This chain joins TRBV5-4 and TRBJ1-2; no clear D. There are 10 residues in the CDR3. CDR1 is SGHNT and CDR2 is YYREEE in the germline V gene (reference sequence). The V and J ends lost 2 bases and 8 bases respectively, with 4 bases between them. CDR3 in amino acids: CASSFRGYTF. For the CDR3, the DNA is TGTGCCAGCAGCTTCAGGGGCTACACCTTC.

The chain is built from TRBV7-5 and TRBJ2-1; the D call in the table, TRBD2, was not verified against the DNA. TRBV7-5 is an annotated pseudogene. The CDR3 totals 16 residues. CDR3 coding DNA: TGTGTCAGAAACCGGCCTTTAGCGGGAGGTCGGAATGAGCAGTTCTTC. Translated: CVRNRPLAGGRNEQFF.

The chain is built from TRBV7-2 and TRBJ2-3, with D perhaps TRBD2 (5 bases). V gave up 1 base and J gave up 6 bases, with 14 bases separating them. The CDR3 is made up of 15 amino acids. In germline, CDR1 is SGHTA, CDR2 FQGNSA. CDR3 protein: CASSLVAGARDTQYF. The CDR3, as DNA: TGTGCCAGCAGCTTAGTCGCGGGCGCCCGGGATACGCAGTATTTT.

The chain has TRBV29-1 and TRBJ2-3; 7 bases agree with TRBD2. CDR1 is SQVTM and CDR2 is ANQGSEA in the germline V gene. The CDR3 totals 14 residues. Losses at the gene ends were 7 bases for V and 0 bases for J; bases not matched to a gene: 7. CDR3 in DNA: TGCAGCGCCTCTAGCGGTGCTAGCACAGATACGCAGTATTTT. Its protein is CSASSGASTDTQYF.

This clone was counted a few times. This chain joins TRBV19 and TRBJ2-4; tentatively, D is TRBD1 or TRBD2 (5 bases each). The germline gives CDR1 LNHDA, CDR2 SQIVND (reference sequence). This CDR3 spans 15 amino acids. The V gene lost 3 bases and the J gene lost 6 bases, with 15 bases spanning the gap. This CDR3 is CASSMKGTALNIQYF. The CDR3 nucleotides read TGTGCCAGTAGTATGAAAGGGACGGCGCTAAACATTCAGTACTTC.